The present TCR beta chain was sequenced within a study of blood T cell repertoires in COVID-19. This clone was seen once. Repertoires were generated with immunoSEQ multiplex PCR, while TCRdb's copy carries only in-frame clones and drops some. The repertoire includes a few hundred thousand clones, about four fifths of them detected once, and roughly 3.2% sits in the top ten. The receptor comes from a young woman with acute or convalescent COVID-19. The sample consisted of peripheral blood.

The CDR3 sequence: CATRTDEDYGYTF. The CDR3 DNA reads TGTGCCACCCGGACAGATGAAGACTATGGCTACACCTTC. This sequence joins TRBV6-5 and TRBJ1-2; D may be TRBD1 (6 bases). The V end lost 10 bases, the J end lost 3 bases, and 15 bases lay between the germline ends. CDR1 is MNHEY and CDR2 is SVGAGI in the germline V gene. The CDR3 consists of 13 residues.